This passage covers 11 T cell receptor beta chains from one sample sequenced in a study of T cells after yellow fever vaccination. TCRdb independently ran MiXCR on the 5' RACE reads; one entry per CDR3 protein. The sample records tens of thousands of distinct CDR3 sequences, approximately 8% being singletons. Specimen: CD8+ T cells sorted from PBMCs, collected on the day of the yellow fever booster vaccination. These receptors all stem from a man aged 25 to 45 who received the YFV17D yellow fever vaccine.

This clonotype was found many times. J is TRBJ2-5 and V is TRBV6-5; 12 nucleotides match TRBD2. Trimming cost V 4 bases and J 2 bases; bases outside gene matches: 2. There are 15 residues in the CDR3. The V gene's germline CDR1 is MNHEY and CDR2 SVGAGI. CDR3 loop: CASSSTSGRQETQYF. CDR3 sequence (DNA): TGTGCCAGCAGTTCTACTAGCGGGAGGCAAGAGACCCAGTACTTC.

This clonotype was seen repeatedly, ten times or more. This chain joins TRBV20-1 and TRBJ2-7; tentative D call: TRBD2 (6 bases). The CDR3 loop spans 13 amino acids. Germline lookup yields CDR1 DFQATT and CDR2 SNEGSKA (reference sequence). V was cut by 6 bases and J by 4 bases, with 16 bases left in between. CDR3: CSAPSGDLYEQYF. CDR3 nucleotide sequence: TGCAGTGCCCCCTCCGGGGACTTATACGAGCAGTACTTC.

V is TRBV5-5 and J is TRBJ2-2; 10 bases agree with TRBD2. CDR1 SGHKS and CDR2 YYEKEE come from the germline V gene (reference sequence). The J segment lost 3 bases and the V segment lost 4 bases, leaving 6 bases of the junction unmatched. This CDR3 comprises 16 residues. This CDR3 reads CASSPIAGGHTGELFF. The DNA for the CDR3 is TGTGCCAGCAGCCCAATAGCGGGAGGTCACACCGGGGAGCTGTTTTTT. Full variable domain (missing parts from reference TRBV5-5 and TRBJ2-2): DAGVTQSPTHLIKTRGQQVTLRCSPISGHKSVSWYQQVLGQGPQFIFQYYEKEERGRGNFPDRFSARQFPNYSSELNVNALLLGDSALYLCASSPIAGGHTGELFFGEGSRLTVL.

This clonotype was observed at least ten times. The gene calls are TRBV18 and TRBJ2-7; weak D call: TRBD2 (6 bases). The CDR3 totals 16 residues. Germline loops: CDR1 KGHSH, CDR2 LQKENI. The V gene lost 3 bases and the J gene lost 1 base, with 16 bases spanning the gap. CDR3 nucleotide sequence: TGTGCCAGCTCACCGCTGGAGGGCCTGGAGTCCTACGAGCAGTACTTC. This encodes CASSPLEGLESYEQYF.

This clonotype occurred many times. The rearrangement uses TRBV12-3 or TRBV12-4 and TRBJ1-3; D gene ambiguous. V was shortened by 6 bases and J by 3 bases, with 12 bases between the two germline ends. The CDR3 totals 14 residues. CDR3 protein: CASSPSGVGNTIYF. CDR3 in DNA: TGTGCCAGCAGCCCCTCGGGTGTTGGAAACACCATATATTTT.

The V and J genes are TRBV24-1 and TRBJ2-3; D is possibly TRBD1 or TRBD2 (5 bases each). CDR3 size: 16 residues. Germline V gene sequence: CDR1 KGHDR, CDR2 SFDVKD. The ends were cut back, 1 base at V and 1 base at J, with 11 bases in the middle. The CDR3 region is CATSDFLGDRTDTQYF. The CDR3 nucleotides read TGTGCCACCAGTGATTTCCTGGGGGACCGCACAGATACGCAGTATTTT.

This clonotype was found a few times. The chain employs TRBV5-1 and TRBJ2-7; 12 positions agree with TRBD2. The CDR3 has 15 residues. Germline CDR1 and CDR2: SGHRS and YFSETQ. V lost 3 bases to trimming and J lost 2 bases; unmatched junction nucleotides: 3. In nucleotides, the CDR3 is TGCGCCAGCAGCTCTAGCGGGAGGGCCACCTACGAGCAGTACTTC. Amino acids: CASSSSGRATYEQYF.

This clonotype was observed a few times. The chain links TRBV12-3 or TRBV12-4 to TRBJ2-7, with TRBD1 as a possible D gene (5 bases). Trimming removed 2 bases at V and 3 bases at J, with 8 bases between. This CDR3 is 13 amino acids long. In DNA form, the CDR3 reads TGTGCCAGCAGTTTATCCGACAGCTACGAGCAGTACTTC. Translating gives CASSLSDSYEQYF.

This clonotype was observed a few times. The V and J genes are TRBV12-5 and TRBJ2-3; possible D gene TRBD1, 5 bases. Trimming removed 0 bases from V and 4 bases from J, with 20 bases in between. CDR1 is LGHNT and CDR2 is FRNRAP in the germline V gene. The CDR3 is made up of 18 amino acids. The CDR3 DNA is TGTGCTAGTGGTTTGGTCCTAACACAGGTCGGTGGTGCAGATACGCAGTATTTT. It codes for CASGLVLTQVGGADTQYF.

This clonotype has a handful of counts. This CDR3 is CASSLFKDPRNIQYF. In DNA form, the CDR3 reads TGTGCCAGCAGTTTATTCAAGGACCCCAGAAACATTCAGTACTTC. The chain employs TRBV27 and TRBJ2-4; D unclear. Germline CDR1 and CDR2: MNHEY and SMNVEV (reference sequence). The V gene lost 1 base and the J gene lost 6 bases, with 13 bases spanning the gap. The CDR3 sequence is 15 residues long.

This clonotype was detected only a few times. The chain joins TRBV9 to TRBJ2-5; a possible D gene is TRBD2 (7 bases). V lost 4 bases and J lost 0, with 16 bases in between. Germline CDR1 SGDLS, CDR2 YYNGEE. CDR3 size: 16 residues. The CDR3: CASSPGGPGYQETQYF. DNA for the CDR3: TGTGCCAGCAGCCCCGGGGGGCCGGGGTACCAAGAGACCCAGTACTTC. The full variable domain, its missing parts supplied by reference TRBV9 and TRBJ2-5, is DSGVTQTPKHLITATGQRVTLRCSPRSGDLSVYWYQQSLDQGLQFLIQYYNGEERAKGNILERFSAQQFPDLHSELNLSSLELGDSALYFCASSPGGPGYQETQYFGPGTRLLVL.